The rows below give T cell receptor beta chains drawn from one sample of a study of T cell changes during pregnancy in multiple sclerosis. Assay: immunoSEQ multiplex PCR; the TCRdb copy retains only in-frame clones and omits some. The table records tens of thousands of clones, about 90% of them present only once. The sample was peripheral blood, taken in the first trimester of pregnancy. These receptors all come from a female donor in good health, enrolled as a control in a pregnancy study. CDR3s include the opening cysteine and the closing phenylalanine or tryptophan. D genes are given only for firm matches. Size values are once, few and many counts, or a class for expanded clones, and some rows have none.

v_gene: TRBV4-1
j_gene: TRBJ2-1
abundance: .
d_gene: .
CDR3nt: TGCGCCAGCAGCCAAGCAGGGGCTAGGAAGCAGTTCTTC
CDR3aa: CASSQAGARKQFF

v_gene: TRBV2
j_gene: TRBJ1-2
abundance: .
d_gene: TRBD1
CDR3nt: TGTGCCAGCAGTGAAGGGACAGGGTCTGGTGCGTATGGCTACACCTTC
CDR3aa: CASSEGTGSGAYGYTF

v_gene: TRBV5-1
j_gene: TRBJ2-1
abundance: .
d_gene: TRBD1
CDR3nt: TGCGCCAGCAGCTACGACAGGGGCAATGAGCAGTTCTTC
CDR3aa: CASSYDRGNEQFF

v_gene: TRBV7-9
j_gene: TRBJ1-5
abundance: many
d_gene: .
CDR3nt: TGTGCCAGCAGCCCGGTCCTCGGGTCCAATCAGCCCCAGCATTTT
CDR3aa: CASSPVLGSNQPQHF

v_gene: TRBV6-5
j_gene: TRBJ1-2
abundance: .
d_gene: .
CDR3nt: TGTGCCAGCAGTTACTCTGGCAGGACTAACTATGGCTACACCTTC
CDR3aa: CASSYSGRTNYGYTF

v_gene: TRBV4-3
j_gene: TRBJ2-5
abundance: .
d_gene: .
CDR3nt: TGCGCCAGCAGCCAAGACATGGCAGGGAGGGAGACCCAGTACTTC
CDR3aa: CASSQDMAGRETQYF

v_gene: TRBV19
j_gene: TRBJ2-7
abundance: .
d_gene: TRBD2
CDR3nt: TGTGCCAGTAGTACCCCGCTAGCGGGAGCCTACGAGCAGTACTTC
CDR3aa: CASSTPLAGAYEQYF

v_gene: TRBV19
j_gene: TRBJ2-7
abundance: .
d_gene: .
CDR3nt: TGTGCCAGTAGTGTAGACAGGGAGGGGCACGAGCAGTACTTC
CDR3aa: CASSVDREGHEQYF

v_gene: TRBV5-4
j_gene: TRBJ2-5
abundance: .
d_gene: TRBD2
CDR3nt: TGTGCCAGCAGCGAGGGACTAGCGGGGGGGAACCAAGAGACCCAGTACTTC
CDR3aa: CASSEGLAGGNQETQYF

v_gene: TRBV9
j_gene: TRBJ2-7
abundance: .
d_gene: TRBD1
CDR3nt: TGTGCCAGCAGCCCAAGGGACAGGGAGACCTACGAGCAGTACTTC
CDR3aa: CASSPRDRETYEQYF

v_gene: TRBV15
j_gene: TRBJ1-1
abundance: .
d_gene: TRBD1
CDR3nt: TGTGCCACCAGCAGGGACTCGGGACAGGGAGGCACTAAAGCTTTCTTT
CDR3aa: CATSRDSGQGGTKAFF

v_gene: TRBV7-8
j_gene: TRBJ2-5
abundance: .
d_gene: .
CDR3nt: TGTGCCAGCAGTCGGAACTCAGGAAAAGAGACCCAGTACTTC
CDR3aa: CASSRNSGKETQYF

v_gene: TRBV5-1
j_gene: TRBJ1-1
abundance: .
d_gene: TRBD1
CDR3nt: TGCGCCAGCAGCCTGGGACAGATCACTGAAGCTTTCTTT
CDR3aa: CASSLGQITEAFF

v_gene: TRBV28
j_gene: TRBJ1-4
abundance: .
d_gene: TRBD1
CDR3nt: TGTGCCAGCAGTTTGCATGCAGGGGGTGAAAAACTGTTTTTT
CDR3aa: CASSLHAGGEKLFF

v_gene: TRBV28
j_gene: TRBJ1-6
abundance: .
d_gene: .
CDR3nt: TGTGCCAGCAGTTCTGGGGGGGGGCAGTTTAATTCACCCCTCCACTTT
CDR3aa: CASSSGGGQFNSPLHF

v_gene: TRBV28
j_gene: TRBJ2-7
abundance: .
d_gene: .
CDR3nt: TGTGCCAGCAGTTTTTACAACGAGCAGTACTTC
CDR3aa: CASSFYNEQYF

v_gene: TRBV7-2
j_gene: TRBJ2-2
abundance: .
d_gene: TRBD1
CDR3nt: TGTGCCAGCAGCACACGGACAGGGGTAAACACCGGGGAGCTGTTTTTT
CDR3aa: CASSTRTGVNTGELFF

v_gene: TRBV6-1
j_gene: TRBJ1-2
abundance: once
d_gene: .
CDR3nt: TGTGCCAGCAGTGCATACACCCACTATGGCTACACCTTC
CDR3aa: CASSAYTHYGYTF

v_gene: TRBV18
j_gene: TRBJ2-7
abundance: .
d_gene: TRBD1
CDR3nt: TGTGCCAGCTCACCGTCCGCCGGGACAGGGGTCTGGGAGCAGTACTTC
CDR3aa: CASSPSAGTGVWEQYF

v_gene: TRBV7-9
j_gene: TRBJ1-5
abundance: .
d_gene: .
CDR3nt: TGTGCCAGCAGCCCCGGGGGGGGACGAAATAGCAATCAGCCCCAGCATTTT
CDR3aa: CASSPGGGRNSNQPQHF

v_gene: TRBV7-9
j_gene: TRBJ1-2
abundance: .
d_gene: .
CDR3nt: TGTGCCAGCAGCTTTCGGGGGGAATATGGCTACACCTTC
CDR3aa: CASSFRGEYGYTF

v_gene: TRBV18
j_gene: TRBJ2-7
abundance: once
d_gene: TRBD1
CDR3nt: TGTGCCAGCTCCGGACAGGGGGCCTACGAGCAGTACTTC
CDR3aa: CASSGQGAYEQYF

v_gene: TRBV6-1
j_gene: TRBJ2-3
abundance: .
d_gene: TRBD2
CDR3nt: TGTGCCAGCCGGACTAGCGGGTTTTTAGATACGCAGTATTTT
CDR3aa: CASRTSGFLDTQYF

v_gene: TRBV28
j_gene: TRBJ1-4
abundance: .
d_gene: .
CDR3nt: TGTGCCAGCAGCTCAACTAATGAAAAACTGTTTTTT
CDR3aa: CASSSTNEKLFF

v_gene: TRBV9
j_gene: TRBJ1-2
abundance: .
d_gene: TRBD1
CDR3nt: TGTGCCAGCAGCCTTGGGACAGCTTGGGGCTACACCTTC
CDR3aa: CASSLGTAWGYTF

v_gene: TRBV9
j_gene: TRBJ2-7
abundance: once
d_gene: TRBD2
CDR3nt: TGTGCCAGCAGCCTGGGACTAGCGGGATCCCCTCGGGACGAGCAGTACTTC
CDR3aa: CASSLGLAGSPRDEQYF

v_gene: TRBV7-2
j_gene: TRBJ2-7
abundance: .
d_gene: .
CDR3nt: TGTGCCAGCAGCCGAGCCCGGGTCGGCGACGAGCAGTACTTC
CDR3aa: CASSRARVGDEQYF

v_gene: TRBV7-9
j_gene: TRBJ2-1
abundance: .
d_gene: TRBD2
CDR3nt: TGTGCCAGCAGCTCTAGCGGGGGGGCCACAGATGAGCAGTTCTTC
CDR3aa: CASSSSGGATDEQFF

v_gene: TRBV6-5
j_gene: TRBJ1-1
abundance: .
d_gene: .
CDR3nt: TGTGCCTGCAAGGGGGGGCTGGGGCGCACTGAAGCTTTCTTT
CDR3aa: CACKGGLGRTEAFF

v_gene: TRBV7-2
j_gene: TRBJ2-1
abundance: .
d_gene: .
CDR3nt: TGTGCCAGCAATGGGAGGGGGGGAGACAATCAGCAGTTCTTC
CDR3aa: CASNGRGGDNQQFF

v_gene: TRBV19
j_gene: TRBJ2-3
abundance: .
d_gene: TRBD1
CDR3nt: TGTGCCAGTAGTATACGGACAGGGTTAGATACGCAGTATTTT
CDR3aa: CASSIRTGLDTQYF

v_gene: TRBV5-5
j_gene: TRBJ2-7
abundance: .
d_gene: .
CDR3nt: TGTGCCAGCAGCTACACCTACGAGCAGTACTTC
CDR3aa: CASSYTYEQYF

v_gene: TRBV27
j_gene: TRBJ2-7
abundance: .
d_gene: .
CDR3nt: TGTGCCAGCAGTGTGGCCGGGATCCCACGCGAGCAGTACTTC
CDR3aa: CASSVAGIPREQYF

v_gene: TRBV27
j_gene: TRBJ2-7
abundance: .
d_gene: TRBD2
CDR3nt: TGTGCCAGCAGTTCCGAGGGACTAGCGCTTTACGAGCAGTACTTC
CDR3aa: CASSSEGLALYEQYF

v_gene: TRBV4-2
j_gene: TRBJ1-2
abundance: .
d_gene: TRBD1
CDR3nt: TGTGCCAGCAGCCAAGAGGGACAGGGGGTTTATGGCTACACCTTC
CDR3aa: CASSQEGQGVYGYTF

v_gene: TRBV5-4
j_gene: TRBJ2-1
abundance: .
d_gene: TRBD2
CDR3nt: TGTGCCAGCAGCTTCGGCGGGAGCACATACAATGAGCAGTTCTTC
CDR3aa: CASSFGGSTYNEQFF